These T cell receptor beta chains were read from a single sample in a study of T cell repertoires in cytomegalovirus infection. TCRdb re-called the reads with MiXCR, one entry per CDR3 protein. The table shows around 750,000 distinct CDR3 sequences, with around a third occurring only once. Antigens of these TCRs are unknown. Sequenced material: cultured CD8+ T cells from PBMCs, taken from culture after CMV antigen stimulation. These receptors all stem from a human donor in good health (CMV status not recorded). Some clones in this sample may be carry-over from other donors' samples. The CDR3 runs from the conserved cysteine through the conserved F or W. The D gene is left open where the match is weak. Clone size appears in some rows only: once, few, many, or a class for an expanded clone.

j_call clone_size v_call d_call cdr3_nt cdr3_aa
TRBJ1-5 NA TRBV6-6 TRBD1 TGTGCCAGCAGTGAGGGACAGGCCACCATAGGGCCCCAGCATTTT CASSEGQATIGPQHF
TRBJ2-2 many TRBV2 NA TGTGCCAGCAGTGAATTGGCGGATGGACTGAACACCGGGGAGCTGTTTTTT CASSELADGLNTGELFF
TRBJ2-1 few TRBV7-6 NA TGTGCCAGCAGCTCCGACAGATTATACAATGAGCAGTTCTTC CASSSDRLYNEQFF
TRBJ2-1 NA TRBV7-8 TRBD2 TGTGCCAGCAGTCCCCCCGGGCTAGCGGGGGAACTGGGTGAGCAGTTCTTC CASSPPGLAGELGEQFF
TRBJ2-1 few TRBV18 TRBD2 TGTGCCAGCTCCTCCTCGGGGAGGGATGAGCAGTTCTTC CASSSSGRDEQFF
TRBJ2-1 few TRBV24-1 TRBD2 TGTGCCACCAGTGATCCGGAGCCTTTAGCGGGGTACTCCTACAATGAGCAGTTCTTC CATSDPEPLAGYSYNEQFF
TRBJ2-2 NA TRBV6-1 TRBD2 TGTGCCACCGTCAGGGGGACTAGCGGGGGGCTATACACCGGGGAGCTGTTTTTT CATVRGTSGGLYTGELFF
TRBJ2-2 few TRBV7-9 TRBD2 TGTGCCAGCATCCAACCCCCGGGACTAGCGTCGAACACCGGGGAGCTGTTTTTT CASIQPPGLASNTGELFF
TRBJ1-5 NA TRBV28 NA TGTGCCAGCAGTTTGGTCAAAGGGCCGTCGAATGAGGATACGCAGCATTTT CASSLVKGPSNEDTQHF
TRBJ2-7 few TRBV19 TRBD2 TGTGCCAGTAGTATCTCTAGCGGCTCCTACGAGCAGTACTTC CASSISSGSYEQYF
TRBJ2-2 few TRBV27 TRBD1 TGTGCCAGCAGTGAGTTGCGGACAGGGGGCTTATCGGCCGGGGAGCTGTTTTTT CASSELRTGGLSAGELFF
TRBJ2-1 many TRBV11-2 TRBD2 TGTGCCAGCAGCTTAGAGTGGACTAGCCATTACAATGAGCAGTTCTTC CASSLEWTSHYNEQFF
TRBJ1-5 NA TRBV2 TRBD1 TGTGCCAGCAGCCCCAGGGGGATCGGAAATCAGCCCCAGCATTTT CASSPRGIGNQPQHF
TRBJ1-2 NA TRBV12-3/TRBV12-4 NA TGTGCCAGCAGTCGCGAGTCTAGGTTCAACTATGGCTACACCTTC CASSRESRFNYGYTF
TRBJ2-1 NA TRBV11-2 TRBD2 TGTGCCAGCAGCATTAGCGGGAGGTCCGGCAATGAGCAGTTCTTC CASSISGRSGNEQFF
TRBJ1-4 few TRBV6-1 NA TGTGCCAGCACCTCGTCTGCAACTAATGAAAAACTGTTTTTT CASTSSATNEKLFF
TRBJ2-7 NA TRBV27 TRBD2 TGTGCCAGCAGCCCCGGGGGGGAGAGATACGAGCGGTACTTC CASSPGGERYERYF
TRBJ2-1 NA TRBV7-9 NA TGTGCCAGCAGCTCTCAAGCGGCCTCCTACAATGAGCAGTTCTTC CASSSQAASYNEQFF
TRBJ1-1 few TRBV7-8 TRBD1 TGTGCCAGCAGCGATAGTGGACAGGGGAGCACTGAAGCTTTCTTT CASSDSGQGSTEAFF
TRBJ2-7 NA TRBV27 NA TGTGCCAGCAGTTTATCGACACCGGGGGCTTACGAGCAGTACTTC CASSLSTPGAYEQYF
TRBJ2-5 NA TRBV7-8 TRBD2 TGTGCCAGCAGCTCCACGGGAGGGCGCGGGGAAGAGACCCAGTACTTC CASSSTGGRGEETQYF
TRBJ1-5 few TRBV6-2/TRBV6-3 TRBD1 TGTGCCAGCAGCGGACAGGGGATTGGGCTTGAGGGCGATCAGCCCCAGCATTTT CASSGQGIGLEGDQPQHF
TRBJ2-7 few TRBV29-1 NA TGCAGCGTTGAAGAGGAGAACTACGAGCAGTACTTC CSVEEENYEQYF
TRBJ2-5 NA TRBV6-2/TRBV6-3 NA TGTGCCAGCAGTTACCGGAGGGGACGGGGGCTGGGAGAGACCCAGTACTTC CASSYRRGRGLGETQYF
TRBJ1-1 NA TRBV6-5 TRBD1 TGTGCCAGCAGTTACACAGGGGTATTGGTGAACACTGAAGCTTTCTTT CASSYTGVLVNTEAFF
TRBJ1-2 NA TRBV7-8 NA TGTGCCAGCGGACATATGAAATTGACAGGCCCCTGGGGAGGCTACACCTTC CASGHMKLTGPWGGYTF
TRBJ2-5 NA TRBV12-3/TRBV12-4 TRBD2 TGTGCCAGCAGTTTTTCACTAGCGGGGGGGGGACAAGAGACCCAGTACTTC CASSFSLAGGGQETQYF
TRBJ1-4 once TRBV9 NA TGTGCCAGCAGCGAGGAGGGATTGGGGGATGAAAAACTGTTTTTT CASSEEGLGDEKLFF
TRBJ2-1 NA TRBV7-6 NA TGTGCCAGCAGCCGAACCGGGACCGGCGGCAGGGAGCAGTTCTTC CASSRTGTGGREQFF
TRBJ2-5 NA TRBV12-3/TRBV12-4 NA TGTGCCAGCACCCTTGGGGCAGAAGAGACCCAGTACTTC CASTLGAEETQYF
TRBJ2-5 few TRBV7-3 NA TGTGCCAGCAGCTTAAGTGTAGCTAGGACAGCCCAAGAGACCCAGTACTTC CASSLSVARTAQETQYF